The 28 T cell receptor beta chains reported below all come from one sample, sequenced in a study of T cell responses to AZD1222 COVID-19 vaccine. The method was immunoSEQ multiplex PCR; TCRdb's version includes in-frame clones alone and lacks a portion of them. The sample includes roughly 97,000 clones, around 90% of them seen just once. The specimen was peripheral blood, collected on day 0 of AZD1222 vaccination. The receptor set was obtained from an adult in good health.

This chain links TRBV9 with TRBJ1-4, with D possibly TRBD1 on 5 matching bases. CDR3 length: 13 residues. V dropped 0 bases and J dropped 8 bases, with 8 bases sitting between them. CDR1 is SGDLS and CDR2 is YYNGEE in the germline V gene. CDR3 nucleotide sequence: TGTGCCAGCAGCGTAGGGGGCAGAGAAAAACTGTTTTTT. Translation gives CASSVGGREKLFF.

The gene calls are TRBV12-3 or TRBV12-4 and TRBJ2-1, with TRBD1 matching 7 bases. This CDR3 is 12 amino acids long. The ends lost 7 bases at V and 7 bases at J; junction bases unmatched: 4. CDR3 sequence reads: CASTRGTNEQFF. The CDR3, as DNA: TGTGCCAGCACCAGGGGGACGAATGAGCAGTTCTTC.

The CDR3 reads CASSVRGGYTF. The CDR3 DNA follows: TGTGCCAGCAGTGTCAGGGGGGGCTACACCTTC. The chain recombines TRBV28 with TRBJ1-2, with 7 nucleotides matching TRBD1. The CDR3 loop spans 11 amino acids. J gave up 8 bases and V 5 bases, and 2 bases lay outside the gene matches. Germline V CDR1 and CDR2: MDHEN, SYDVKM.

The chain links TRBV28 to TRBJ1-2, with 8 positions matching TRBD1. After removal of 8 bases from V and 8 bases from J, the junction contained 7 bases not matched to a gene. Germline V CDR1 and CDR2: MDHEN, SYDVKM. This CDR3 comprises 12 residues. For the CDR3, the DNA is TGTGCCAGCCGGACAGGGCTGGAGGGCTACACCTTC. This encodes CASRTGLEGYTF.

The rearrangement joins TRBV2 to TRBJ1-6; 9 bases agree with TRBD1. This CDR3 is 15 amino acids long. The germline V gene has CDR1 SNHLY and CDR2 FYNNEI. V trimming: 7 bases; J trimming: 9 bases; junction bases outside the gene matches: 10. The CDR3 DNA reads TGTGCCAGCACCCCGACAGGGGGGCTCGGTTCACCCCTCCACTTT. It yields the protein CASTPTGGLGSPLHF.

This clone showed up just a few times. The chain combines TRBV5-5 with TRBJ2-1, with 8 bases lining up with TRBD2. Trimming at V came to 4 bases and at J to 0 bases, leaving 3 bases not matched to a gene. Looked up from germline, CDR1 is SGHKS and CDR2 is YYEKEE (reference sequence). The CDR3 is 15 residues long. This CDR3 reads CASSRAGDSYNEQFF. The CDR3, as DNA: TGTGCCAGCAGCCGAGCGGGGGACTCCTACAATGAGCAGTTCTTC.

V is TRBV11-3 and J is TRBJ2-1; D gene uncertain. Germline lookup yields CDR1 SGHNT and CDR2 YENEEA. This CDR3 is built from 15 residues. Trimming shortened V by 5 bases and J by 0 bases, and 11 bases separated the two germline ends. In nucleotides, the CDR3 is TGTGCCAGCAGCCCTTCGACCGACTCCTACAATGAGCAGTTCTTC. This codes for CASSPSTDSYNEQFF.

The rearrangement joins TRBV4-3 to TRBJ1-6, with D unresolved. With 2 bases removed from V and 0 bases from J, the gap between germline ends came to 11 bases. CDR1 and CDR2 from the germline V gene are LGHNA and YSLEER. The CDR3 consists of 17 residues. The CDR3 loop reads CASSQTPKSSYNSPLHF. The DNA of the CDR3 is TGCGCCAGCAGCCAAACCCCTAAAAGCTCCTATAATTCACCCCTCCACTTT.

The chain combines TRBV28 with TRBJ2-4; TRBD2 matches at 14 bases. The germline CDR1 and CDR2 sequences are MDHEN and SYDVKM. V was clipped by 5 bases and J by 4 bases; unmatched bases: 7. CDR3 size: 17 residues. As DNA, the CDR3 is TGTGCCAGCAGTGCCGGACTAGCGGGGGGATCTAAAAACATTCAGTACTTC. This codes for CASSAGLAGGSKNIQYF.

The chain joins TRBV6-2 or TRBV6-3 to TRBJ1-1; TRBD1 is a possible D gene (5 bases). The CDR3 runs 17 residues. V was pared by 2 bases and J by 4 bases, with 20 bases between. Looked up from germline, CDR1 is MNHEY and CDR2 is SVGEGT. The CDR3 region has the DNA TGTGCCAGCAGTTACAGGGTTGCCCGAACGAGGGGCACTGAAGCTTTCTTT. This translates into CASSYRVARTRGTEAFF.

The chain combines TRBV7-2 with TRBJ1-1, with D perhaps matching TRBD1 (5 bases). V was cut by 1 base and J by 6 bases, with 12 bases left in between. The CDR3 has 14 amino acids. Germline CDR1 and CDR2: SGHTA and FQGNSA. The CDR3 nucleotides read TGTGCCAGCAGCTTAGTTGCGGGCAGGGCTGAAGCTTTCTTT. Its translation is CASSLVAGRAEAFF.

This chain uses TRBV6-5 with TRBJ2-7, with a tentative D call TRBD1 (6 bases). Trimming left V 10 bases short and J 4 bases short, with 11 bases between. Germline lookup yields CDR1 MNHEY and CDR2 SVGAGI. This CDR3 has 11 residues. The CDR3 sequence: CAIQGSYEQYF. CDR3 nucleotide sequence: TGTGCCATACAGGGAAGTTACGAGCAGTACTTC.

The V gene is TRBV7-8, the J gene TRBJ1-5; TRBD1 matches at 9 bases. Germline V gene sequence: CDR1 SGHVS, CDR2 FQNEAQ. The CDR3 contains 15 residues. The ends lost 1 base at V and 5 bases at J; junction bases unmatched: 3. The CDR3 spells CASSLGGQGYQPQHF. As DNA, the CDR3 is TGTGCCAGCAGCTTAGGGGGACAGGGTTATCAGCCCCAGCATTTT. The full variable domain, rest sourced from reference TRBV7-8 and TRBJ1-5, is GAGVSQSPRYKVAKRGQDVALRCDPISGHVSLFWYQQALGQGPEFLTYFQNEAQLDKSGLPSDRFFAERPEGSVSTLKIQRTQQEDSAVYLCASSLGGQGYQPQHFGDGTRLSIL.

The chain couples TRBV6-6 to TRBJ1-6; 10 bases agree with TRBD1. Germline V lookup: CDR1 MNHNY, CDR2 SVGAGI (reference sequence). The CDR3 runs to 14 residues. V gave up 6 bases and J gave up 9 bases; unmatched junction bases: 5. As DNA, the CDR3 is TGTGCCAGCAGCCCGACAGGGGGCTTTTCACCCCTCCACTTT. This gives the protein CASSPTGGFSPLHF.

This chain uses TRBV16 with TRBJ1-1; D is uncertain. Trimming took off 4 bases at V and 2 bases at J, with 14 bases between the two ends. The CDR3 loop spans 15 amino acids. The germline V gene encodes CDR1 KGHSY and CDR2 FQNENV. The CDR3 region has the DNA TGTGCCAGCAGCCCCGCACCGGCGACCAACACTGAAGCTTTCTTT. Residues: CASSPAPATNTEAFF.

The rearrangement links TRBV14 to TRBJ2-7, with 9 bases identical to TRBD2. This CDR3 has 16 amino acids. J gave up 0 bases and V 1 base, and 4 bases lay outside the gene matches. CDR1 and CDR2 from the germline V gene are SGHDN and FVKESK. This CDR3 reads CASSQGSGGISYEQYF. Here the CDR3 DNA reads TGTGCCAGCAGCCAAGGAAGCGGGGGGATCTCCTACGAGCAGTACTTC. The full variable domain, rest sourced from reference TRBV14 and TRBJ2-7, is EAGVTQFPSHSVIEKGQTVTLRCDPISGHDNLYWYRRVMGKEIKFLLHFVKESKQDESGMPNNRFLAERTGGTYSTLKVQPAELEDSGVYFCASSQGSGGISYEQYFGPGTRLTVT.

The V gene is TRBV10-3, the J gene TRBJ2-3; 10 nucleotides match TRBD2. The V gene end was trimmed by 6 bases and the J gene end by 5 bases; junction bases not matched to a gene: 5. This CDR3 contains 14 residues. Germline V lookup: CDR1 ENHRY, CDR2 SYGVKD. The CDR3 region is CAISTSGAVDTQYF. CDR3 coding DNA: TGTGCCATCAGCACTAGCGGGGCCGTAGATACGCAGTATTTT.

This chain uses TRBV6-2 or TRBV6-3 with TRBJ1-1, with no clear D. The V gene's germline CDR1 is MNHEY and CDR2 SVGEGT. V gave up 2 bases and J gave up 4 bases, with 8 bases separating them. This CDR3 comprises 13 residues. This CDR3 reads CASSYGGGTEAFF. The CDR3 bases are TGTGCCAGCAGTTACGGTGGAGGCACTGAAGCTTTCTTT.

The CDR3 nucleotides are TGTGCCAGCAGCAAAGGGCCCCACAGAGGATGCCGGTTCTTC. It translates to CASSKGPHRGCRFF. V is TRBV21-1 and J is TRBJ2-1. TRBV21-1 is a pseudogene locus. The CDR3 is made up of 14 amino acids.

The genes are TRBV7-9 and TRBJ2-1, with D possibly being TRBD2 (5 bases). The CDR3 runs to 14 residues. Germline CDR1 is SEHNR and CDR2 is FQNEAQ (reference sequence). V was trimmed by 1 base and J by 3 bases, leaving 7 bases between them. The CDR3 region has the DNA TGTGCCAGCAGCTTAGGCGGGTTCTACAATGAGCAGTTCTTC. Translating it yields CASSLGGFYNEQFF.

The CDR3 protein is CASSQGREDTGELFF. In nucleotides, the CDR3 is TGCGCCAGCAGCCAAGGGCGGGAGGATACCGGGGAGCTGTTTTTT. V gene TRBV4-3 combines with J gene TRBJ2-2; 8 bases fit TRBD2. Germline V lookup: CDR1 LGHNA, CDR2 YSLEER. With 1 base clipped from V and 5 bases from J, the junction kept 3 bases outside the gene matches. The CDR3 is made up of 15 amino acids.

In its sample, this clone was seen once. The chain combines TRBV6-2 or TRBV6-3 with TRBJ1-4; 7 bases are a match to TRBD1. The CDR3 runs 15 residues. Per germline, CDR1 MNHEY and CDR2 SVGEGT. With 4 bases clipped from V and 7 bases from J, the junction kept 9 bases outside the gene matches. This chain's CDR3 is CASSSPDRRSEKLFF. CDR3 nucleotide sequence: TGTGCCAGCAGTTCCCCGGACAGGAGAAGTGAAAAACTGTTTTTT.

The rearrangement joins TRBV25-1 to TRBJ2-2, with 9 bases lining up with TRBD1. This CDR3 has 15 residues. Germline CDR1 is MGHDK and CDR2 is SYGVNS. V lost 4 bases, J lost 4 bases, and 4 bases stayed unmatched. The CDR3 coding sequence is TGTGCCAGCAGTGGGGACAGGGTTAGCACCGGGGAGCTGTTTTTT. Its protein product is CASSGDRVSTGELFF.

The genes are TRBV11-2 and TRBJ2-3; 9 bases map to TRBD2. V shed 5 bases and J 5 bases; nucleotides not matched to a gene: 11. The CDR3 has 16 residues. Germline V gene sequence: CDR1 SGHAT, CDR2 FQNNGV. The CDR3 sequence: CASSAAGGRALDTQYF. The CDR3 DNA is TGTGCCAGCAGCGCGGCGGGCGGGAGGGCCTTAGATACGCAGTATTTT.

The genes are TRBV5-6 and TRBJ1-2, with a weak D call TRBD1 (5 bases). Trimming took 4 bases from V and 8 from J, leaving 15 bases between them. The CDR3 runs to 13 residues. Germline V gene data show CDR1 as SGHDT and CDR2 as YYEEEE. Here the CDR3 reads CASSPSRDRGYTF. The CDR3 nucleotides read TGTGCCAGCAGCCCGAGCAGGGATCGCGGCTACACCTTC. The full variable domain, with the rest looked up from reference TRBV5-6 and TRBJ1-2, is DAGVTQSPTHLIKTRGQQVTLRCSPKSGHDTVSWYQQALGQGPQFIFQYYEEEERQRGNFPDRFSGHQFPNYSSELNVNALLLGDSALYLCASSPSRDRGYTFGSGTRLTVV.

V gene TRBV5-1 combines with J gene TRBJ2-1; D gene ambiguous. CDR3 length: 16 residues. Deletions cut 2 bases from V and 7 bases from J, with 19 bases between. CDR1 and CDR2 from the germline V gene are SGHRS and YFSETQ. For the CDR3, the DNA is TGCGCCAGCAGCTTATTGCAAGGGTATGGGGAAAATGAGCAGTTCTTC. This gives the protein CASSLLQGYGENEQFF.

The gene calls are TRBV28 and TRBJ1-1; the match to TRBD1 covers 10 bases. Germline V gene lookup returns CDR1 MDHEN and CDR2 SYDVKM. CDR3 size: 14 residues. Trimming cost V 3 bases and J 5 bases; bases outside gene matches: 3. In DNA, the CDR3 is TGTGCCAGCAGTTTGACAGGGGGCGGGACTGAAGCTTTCTTT. It codes for CASSLTGGGTEAFF.

The V call is TRBV18, the J call TRBJ1-1; D uncertain. Germline V gene sequence: CDR1 KGHSH, CDR2 LQKENI. Trimming cost V 3 bases and J 5 bases, with 10 bases left between them. The CDR3 is 13 amino acids. The CDR3 here is CASSPQENTEAFF. The CDR3 DNA reads as TGTGCCAGCTCACCCCAAGAGAATACTGAAGCTTTCTTT.